Each of the 29 T cell receptor beta chains below was sequenced from the same sample in a study of vaccination and CD4 T cells after COVID-19 (dated by TCRdb to between 2021 and 2023). Their cognate antigens are unknown. The treatment or condition label of this sample denotes: approximately nine-day PBMC culture with coronavirus spike peptide pools or control peptides (ViraFEST assay). The method was PCR. Sequencing was performed on an Illumina iSeq 100. At the Johns Hopkins FTIC core, DNA from the cultured CD4+ T cells underwent TCR sequencing with the Oncomine TCR Beta short-read assay. Using fastp at Q25 and MiXCR, TCRdb reprocessed the public reads and kept productive beta chains. Rows are unified per CDR3 protein, each entry keeping the most common DNA and genes. The sample table records 9,500 to 15,000 distinct CDR3 sequences; more than 30% of these occur just once. The top ten constitute around a quarter of the sample.

Sequenced material: cultured CD4+ T cells from blood. The source is a human donor with COVID-19.

This clonotype was detected only a few times. The V and J genes are TRBV20-1 and TRBJ2-3; tentatively, D is TRBD1 or TRBD2 (7 bases each). Germline CDR1 and CDR2: DFQATT and SNEGSKA (reference sequence). Between the trimmed V and J ends, which lost 6 bases and 1 base, there was a span of 14 bases. The CDR3 spans 14 residues. The CDR3 reads CSAETGRGTDTQYF. Here the CDR3 DNA reads TGCAGTGCCGAGACAGGGAGGGGCACAGATACGCAGTATTTT.

The chain employs TRBV7-6 and TRBJ1-4; 9 nucleotides line up with TRBD1. The junction had 4 bases not matched to a gene; V was cut back by 4 bases and J by 7 bases. Per germline, CDR1 SGHVS and CDR2 FNYEAQ. This CDR3 region has 14 residues. CDR3: CASSSDRGSEKLFF. DNA of the CDR3: TGTGCCAGCAGCTCGGACAGGGGTAGTGAAAAACTGTTTTTT.

This chain connects TRBV14 to TRBJ2-7, with D perhaps TRBD1 (6 bases). The CDR3 contains 16 residues. Germline V lookup: CDR1 SGHDN, CDR2 FVKESK. The V gene lost 1 base and the J gene lost 0 bases, with 13 bases spanning the gap. Written as DNA, the CDR3 is TGTGCCAGCAGCCAAGCTTCAGGGGCTAACTCCTACGAGCAGTACTTC. It specifies CASSQASGANSYEQYF.

By share, this clonotype ranks as large. This chain connects TRBV7-8 to TRBJ2-1; 7 nucleotides line up with TRBD1. The CDR3 length is 14 residues. The ends lost 5 bases at V and 9 bases at J; junction bases unmatched: 10. Germline values: CDR1 SGHVS, CDR2 FQNEAQ. CDR3 protein: CASSRSDRETEQFF. The DNA for the CDR3 is TGTGCCAGCAGCCGATCCGACAGGGAGACTGAGCAGTTCTTC.

The rearrangement uses TRBV6-1 and TRBJ2-5; TRBD1 matches at 8 bases. The CDR3 has 13 amino acids. CDR1 and CDR2 from the germline V gene are MNHNS and SASEGT. V lost 3 bases, J lost 9 bases, and 6 bases stayed unmatched. CDR3 loop: CASSDGQGLAQYF. The CDR3 DNA follows: TGTGCCAGCAGTGACGGACAGGGCCTTGCCCAGTACTTC.

The chain uses TRBV7-2 and TRBJ2-1, with D perhaps TRBD2 (7 bases). Germline V CDR1 and CDR2: SGHTA, FQGNSA. Trimming took off 0 bases at V and 6 bases at J, with 12 bases between the two ends. This CDR3 has 15 amino acids. CDR3 region: CASSLAGGQFNEQFF. As DNA, the CDR3 is TGTGCCAGCAGCTTAGCGGGGGGGCAGTTCAATGAGCAGTTCTTC.

As regards this clonotype: The junction does not match germline at one end; this may be a read error. The chain joins TRBV7-7 to TRBJ2-2; 7 bases line up with TRBD1. CDR3 length equals 15 residues. Germline lookup yields CDR1 SSHAT and CDR2 FNYEAQ (reference sequence). The chain's CDR3 is CASSRGGEYTGELFF. CDR3 nucleotides: TGTGCTAGCAGCCGAGGGGGCGAGTACACCGGGGAGCTGTTTTTT.

The chain is built from TRBV10-3 and TRBJ2-7, with 8 bases that match TRBD2. Germline CDR1 and CDR2: ENHRY and SYGVKD. This CDR3 contains 14 residues. The J segment lost 0 bases and the V segment lost 7 bases, leaving 5 bases of the junction unmatched. The CDR3 region has the DNA TGTGCCATCAACCGGGAGGGAAGCTCCTACGAGCAGTACTTC. It is translated as CAINREGSSYEQYF.

This chain links TRBV10-2 with TRBJ2-5; 9 bases fit TRBD2. The junction had 6 bases not matched to a gene; V was cut back by 0 bases and J by 10 bases. Germline-derived CDR1 and CDR2 are WSHSY and SAAADI. This CDR3 has 14 residues. CDR3 nucleotide sequence: TGCGCCAGCAGTGAGTCGGCGCGGGGGGGCAACCAGTACTTC. Its translation: CASSESARGGNQYF.

The CDR3 DNA reads as TGTGCCAGCAGCGCGAGGGCAGATACGCAGTATTTT. Translating it yields CASSARADTQYF. J is TRBJ2-3 and V is TRBV11-3; a weak D match, TRBD2 (5 bases). Germline V lookup: CDR1 SGHNT, CDR2 YENEEA. Trimming shortened V by 5 bases and J by 4 bases, and 7 bases separated the two germline ends. The length of the CDR3 is 12 residues.

The chain's CDR3 is CASRAGHTEAFF. As DNA, the CDR3 is TGTGCCAGCAGGGCAGGACACACTGAAGCTTTCTTT. The J gene is TRBJ1-1, the V gene TRBV6-1; D unresolved. V shed 6 bases and J shed 3 bases, with 8 bases lying between them. This CDR3 region has 12 residues. The germline gives CDR1 MNHNS, CDR2 SASEGT.

This chain joins TRBV7-8 and TRBJ2-5, with D possibly TRBD1 on 6 matching bases. V gave up 5 bases and J gave up 5 bases, with 15 bases separating them. The CDR3 runs 14 residues. Germline CDR1 and CDR2: SGHVS and FQNEAQ. CDR3: CASSTKQGRETQYF. The CDR3 coding sequence is TGTGCCAGCAGCACAAAACAGGGAAGGGAGACCCAGTACTTC.

The V call is TRBV7-2, the J call TRBJ1-6, with 7 bases aligning to TRBD1. The CDR3 runs 16 residues. J was trimmed by 4 bases and V by 4 bases; bases with no gene match: 7. CDR1 and CDR2 from the germline V gene are SGHTA and FQGNSA. CDR3 DNA sequence: TGTGCCAGCAGCTCCTTAGCGACAGGGTATAATTCACCCCTCCACTTT. This encodes CASSSLATGYNSPLHF.

The V call is TRBV6-1, the J call TRBJ1-5, with 9 positions matching TRBD1. There are 17 residues in the CDR3. V trimming: 7 bases; J trimming: 2 bases; junction bases outside the gene matches: 12. Germline V CDR1 and CDR2: MNHNS, SASEGT. The CDR3 reads CASKRTSGQGGNQPQHF. As DNA, the CDR3 is TGTGCCAGCAAGCGAACTTCGGGACAGGGAGGCAATCAGCCCCAGCATTTT.

The table lists this clonotype with a few counts. This chain links TRBV4-3 with TRBJ2-2; D gene ambiguous. There are 14 residues in the CDR3. Per the germline V gene, CDR1 is LGHNA and CDR2 is YSLEER. The V end was cut by 4 bases, the J end by 7 bases, with 13 bases between. CDR3: CASSPLSNDGELFF. The CDR3 DNA reads as TGCGCCAGCAGCCCCCTCTCGAATGACGGGGAGCTGTTTTTT.

This sequence joins TRBV5-1 and TRBJ2-5; the match to TRBD2 covers 8 bases. The germline V gene encodes CDR1 SGHRS and CDR2 YFSETQ. Trimming cost V 0 bases and J 5 bases; bases outside gene matches: 9. CDR3 length equals 16 residues. The DNA of the CDR3 is TGCGCCAGCAGCTTGGTAGTAGCGGGGCCCCGGGAGACCCAGTACTTC. This codes for CASSLVVAGPRETQYF.

This rearrangement joins TRBV5-1 to TRBJ1-1; no clear D. The CDR3 totals 11 residues. V was shortened by 4 bases and J by 3 bases, with 4 bases between the two germline ends. Germline CDR1 reads SGHRS; CDR2 reads YFSETQ. In nucleotides, the CDR3 is TGCGCCAGCAGCCTCGACACTGAAGCTTTCTTT. It codes for CASSLDTEAFF.

The chain carries TRBV19 and TRBJ1-6; a weak D match, TRBD1 (5 bases). CDR3 length: 17 amino acids. Trimming took 5 bases from V and 1 from J, leaving 15 bases between them. The V gene's germline CDR1 is LNHDA and CDR2 SQIVND (reference sequence). CDR3: CASSRDQGGSYNSPLHF. For the CDR3, the DNA is TGTGCCAGTAGTCGGGATCAGGGAGGGTCCTATAATTCACCCCTCCACTTT.

This clonotype was detected only a few times. V and J are TRBV19 and TRBJ1-4; D remains ambiguous. This CDR3 comprises 13 residues. V dropped 5 bases and J dropped 1 base, with 5 bases sitting between them. Per germline, CDR1 LNHDA and CDR2 SQIVND (reference sequence). The DNA for the CDR3 is TGTGCCAGTAGTTGGCTAACTAATGAAAAACTGTTTTTT. Translating gives CASSWLTNEKLFF.

This chain joins TRBV10-3 and TRBJ2-1, with 7 bases aligning to TRBD1. The CDR3 spans 17 residues. The germline gives CDR1 ENHRY, CDR2 SYGVKD. J gave up 4 bases and V 2 bases, and 11 bases lay outside the gene matches. The CDR3 DNA is TGTGCCATCAGTGAGATGTGGGACCGGGACAGATACAATGAGCAGTTCTTC. It yields the protein CAISEMWDRDRYNEQFF.

V gene TRBV9 combines with J gene TRBJ2-3; D is perhaps TRBD2 (7 bases). Germline CDR1 reads SGDLS; CDR2 reads YYNGEE. This CDR3 has 13 amino acids. The V end lost 5 bases, the J end lost 2 bases, and 9 bases lay between the germline ends. Here the CDR3 DNA reads TGTGCCAGCAGAGGGGGGGCCACAGATACGCAGTATTTT. Translation gives CASRGGATDTQYF.

The chain combines TRBV7-9 with TRBJ2-2; D call uncertain. Germline-derived CDR1 and CDR2 are SEHNR and FQNEAQ (reference sequence). CDR3 length: 14 amino acids. Trimming stripped 2 bases from V and 4 bases from J, with 8 bases between. CDR3 DNA: TGTGCCAGCAGCTTACTTTCGGCCACCGGGGAGCTGTTTTTT. Translation gives CASSLLSATGELFF.

By share, this clonotype ranks as large (0.1 to 1%). This chain uses TRBV2 with TRBJ1-6; TRBD1 matches 8 bases. The CDR3 totals 14 residues. Germline V CDR1 and CDR2: SNHLY, FYNNEI. Unmatched junction bases numbered 8, after V lost 6 bases and J lost 10 bases. The CDR3 DNA reads as TGTGCCAGCAGCGAGACAGGGGATAGGTCACCCCTCCACTTT. Translated, it gives CASSETGDRSPLHF.

The V and J genes are TRBV12-5 and TRBJ2-5; possibly TRBD2 for D (6 bases). The CDR3 is made up of 15 amino acids. Germline CDR1 and CDR2: LGHNT and FRNRAP. The ends were cut back, 0 bases at V and 7 bases at J, with 15 bases in the middle. CDR3: CASGLVPPPEGTQYF. DNA of the CDR3: TGTGCTAGTGGTTTGGTGCCTCCGCCGGAGGGGACCCAGTACTTC.

There are a few counts of this clonotype. V and J are TRBV19 and TRBJ1-2; D is uncertain. The V end was cut by 4 bases, the J end by 0 bases, with 3 bases between. Germline V lookup: CDR1 LNHDA, CDR2 SQIVND (reference sequence). This CDR3 has 12 residues. Here the CDR3 reads CASSKANYGYTF. DNA of the CDR3: TGTGCCAGTAGTAAGGCTAACTATGGCTACACCTTC. Looking up the rest from reference TRBV19 and TRBJ1-2 gives the full variable domain: DGGITQSPKYLFRKEGQNVTLSCEQNLNHDAMYWYRQDPGQGLRLIYYSQIVNDFQKGDIAEGYSVSREKKESFPLTVTSAQKNPTAFYLCASSKANYGYTFGSGTRLTVV.

This clonotype is categorized as medium-sized (0.01 to 0.1%). The genes are TRBV6-1 and TRBJ1-2; no clear D. The CDR3 loop spans 13 amino acids. The germline CDR1 and CDR2 sequences are MNHNS and SASEGT. V was cut by 2 bases and J by 3 bases, with 7 bases left in between. The CDR3 coding sequence is TGTGCCAGCAGTGAATTGAGGTACTATGGCTACACCTTC. Its translation: CASSELRYYGYTF.

The V call is TRBV12-3 or TRBV12-4, the J call TRBJ2-1; 7 bases map to TRBD2. This CDR3 contains 15 residues. The ends lost 8 bases at V and 0 bases at J; junction bases unmatched: 7. CDR3: CASSPAGVSYNEQFF. For the CDR3, the DNA is TGTGCCAGCTCCCCGGCGGGGGTCTCCTACAATGAGCAGTTCTTC.

The chain carries TRBV27 and TRBJ1-1; TRBD1 is a possible D gene (6 bases). The V and J ends lost 6 bases and 4 bases respectively, with 18 bases between them. Per the germline V gene, CDR1 is MNHEY and CDR2 is SMNVEV (reference sequence). CDR3 length: 15 residues. CDR3 loop: CASRSETGWGTEAFF. The CDR3 coding sequence is TGTGCCAGCAGATCTGAGACAGGCTGGGGCACTGAAGCTTTCTTT.

The chain recombines TRBV6-1 with TRBJ1-4; 7 nucleotides agree with TRBD1. V was pared by 6 bases and J by 2 bases, with 9 bases of the junction left unmatched. Per germline, CDR1 MNHNS and CDR2 SASEGT. The CDR3 loop spans 16 amino acids. CDR3 residues: CASSENDRVTNEKLFF. As DNA, the CDR3 is TGTGCCAGCAGCGAAAATGACAGGGTTACTAATGAAAAACTGTTTTTT.